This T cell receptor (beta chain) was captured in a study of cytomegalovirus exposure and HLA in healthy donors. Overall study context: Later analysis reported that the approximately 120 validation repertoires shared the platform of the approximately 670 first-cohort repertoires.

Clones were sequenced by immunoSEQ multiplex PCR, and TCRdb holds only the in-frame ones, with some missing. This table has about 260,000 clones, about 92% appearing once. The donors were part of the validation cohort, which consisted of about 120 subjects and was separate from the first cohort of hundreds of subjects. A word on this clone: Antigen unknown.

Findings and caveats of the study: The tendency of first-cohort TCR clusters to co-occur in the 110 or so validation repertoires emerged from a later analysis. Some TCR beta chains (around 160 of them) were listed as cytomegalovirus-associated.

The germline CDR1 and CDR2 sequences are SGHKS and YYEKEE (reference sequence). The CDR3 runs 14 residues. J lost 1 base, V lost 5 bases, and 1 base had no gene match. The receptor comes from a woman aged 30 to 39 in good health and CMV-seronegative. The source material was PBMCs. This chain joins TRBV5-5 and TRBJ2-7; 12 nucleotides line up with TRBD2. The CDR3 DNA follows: TGTGCCAGCAGTGGGACTAGCGGGTCCTACGAGCAGTACTTC. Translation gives CASSGTSGSYEQYF.